The 30 T cell receptor beta chains presented below share a single source sample, sequenced in a study of blood T cell repertoires in COVID-19. Libraries were prepared by immunoSEQ multiplex PCR; TCRdb keeps only in-frame clonotypes and omits some of them. The sample yields about 180,000 clones, 87% seen once. Sequenced sample: peripheral blood. Source of these receptors: a woman in her forties or fifties with acute or convalescent COVID-19.

V gene TRBV7-9 combines with J gene TRBJ1-1, with 8 bases that match TRBD1. The CDR3 covers 18 residues. CDR1 and CDR2 (germline): SEHNR, FQNEAQ (reference sequence). Unmatched junction bases numbered 14, after V lost 5 bases and J lost 0 bases. CDR3 protein: CASSPGWQGAQVNTEAFF. For the CDR3, the DNA is TGTGCCAGCAGCCCAGGGTGGCAGGGGGCGCAAGTGAACACTGAAGCTTTCTTT.

The chain recombines TRBV6-5 with TRBJ2-5; D might be TRBD1 (5 bases). This CDR3 contains 14 residues. Trimming shortened V by 0 bases and J by 2 bases, and 7 bases separated the two germline ends. Germline CDR1 reads MNHEY; CDR2 reads SVGAGI. CDR3 sequence (DNA): TGTGCCAGCAGTTACTCGAACAGGCAAGAGACCCAGTACTTC. It specifies CASSYSNRQETQYF.

The chain uses TRBV10-2 and TRBJ2-1, with TRBD2 identical over 7 bases. Germline assignment: CDR1 WSHSY and CDR2 SAAADI. The CDR3 covers 16 residues. Trimming at V came to 0 bases and at J to 2 bases, leaving 4 bases not matched to a gene. The CDR3 region is CASSESRGFTYNEQFF. CDR3 nucleotides: TGCGCCAGCAGTGAGTCGCGGGGGTTCACCTACAATGAGCAGTTCTTC.

The chain joins TRBV7-3 to TRBJ1-4; 8 bases agree with TRBD1. This CDR3 contains 16 residues. In germline, CDR1 is SGHTA, CDR2 FQGTGA. Germline trimming cut 7 bases from V and 8 bases from J; bases unmatched to any gene: 15. The CDR3 region is CASTSCATGVREKLFF. In DNA form, the CDR3 reads TGTGCCAGCACCTCTTGTGCGACAGGGGTTCGGGAAAAACTGTTTTTT.

The chain links TRBV24-1 to TRBJ1-5; possibly TRBD1 for D (6 bases). V lost 5 bases, J lost 0 bases, and 7 bases lay in between. This CDR3 has 14 residues. Per germline, CDR1 KGHDR and CDR2 SFDVKD. Here the CDR3 reads CATSAGDSNQPQHF. In nucleotides, the CDR3 is TGTGCCACCAGTGCAGGGGATAGCAATCAGCCCCAGCATTTT.

The chain is built from TRBV7-2 and TRBJ2-5, with TRBD2 matching over 10 bases. CDR3 size: 13 residues. J gave up 5 bases and V 7 bases, and 4 bases lay outside the gene matches. Germline CDR1 and CDR2: SGHTA and FQGNSA. The CDR3 nucleotides read TGTGCCAGCAACCCTAGCGGGGGTGAGACCCAGTACTTC. Translation gives CASNPSGGETQYF. Looking up the rest from reference TRBV7-2 and TRBJ2-5 gives the full variable domain: GAGVSQSPSNKVTEKGKDVELRCDPISGHTALYWYRQSLGQGLEFLIYFQGNSAPDKSGLPSDRFSAERTGGSVSTLTIQRTQQEDSAVYLCASNPSGGETQYFGPGTRLLVL.

The chain uses TRBV7-2 and TRBJ1-2; possible D gene TRBD1, 5 bases. Germline CDR1 reads SGHTA; CDR2 reads FQGNSA. The CDR3 has 13 residues. V was cut by 6 bases and J by 4 bases, with 12 bases left in between. CDR3 sequence: CASRRGQLYGYTF. CDR3 nucleotide sequence: TGTGCCAGCAGACGAGGACAACTCTATGGCTACACCTTC.

The V gene is TRBV9, the J gene TRBJ1-6, with 7 nucleotides matching TRBD1. The CDR3 length is 16 residues. V shed 4 bases, J shed 5 bases, and the junction held 9 bases outside the gene matches. The germline V gene has CDR1 SGDLS and CDR2 YYNGEE. In DNA form, the CDR3 reads TGTGCCAGCAGCCCTAGGGGGACAGCACATAATTCACCCCTCCACTTT. As protein: CASSPRGTAHNSPLHF.

The chain uses TRBV10-2 and TRBJ1-2; 9 positions match TRBD1. Germline CDR1 WSHSY, CDR2 SAAADI. There are 14 residues in the CDR3. V shed 5 bases and J 8 bases; nucleotides not matched to a gene: 9. CDR3 loop: CASSLGRTGDGYTF. The CDR3 nucleotides read TGCGCCAGCAGTCTCGGGCGGACAGGGGACGGCTACACCTTC.

The chain employs TRBV6-5 and TRBJ1-6, with D unclear. V lost 6 bases and J lost 0, with 9 bases in between. Germline V gene data show CDR1 as MNHEY and CDR2 as SVGAGI. The CDR3 sequence is 15 residues long. CDR3 residues: CASRIVSSYNSPLHF. The CDR3 DNA sequence: TGTGCCAGCAGGATAGTGAGCTCCTATAATTCACCCCTCCACTTT.

CDR3 bases: TGTGCCAGCAGTGCGACCTTTACTAGCGGGAGGGGGAACATTCAGTACTTC. Residues: CASSATFTSGRGNIQYF. The J gene is TRBJ2-4, the V gene TRBV6-1; 13 bases agree with TRBD2. The CDR3 covers 17 residues. J was trimmed by 7 bases and V by 4 bases; bases with no gene match: 10. Germline loops: CDR1 MNHNS, CDR2 SASEGT.

This chain links TRBV9 with TRBJ1-2, with TRBD1 identical over 8 bases. Losses at the gene ends were 0 bases for V and 4 bases for J; bases not matched to a gene: 8. The CDR3 has 16 residues. Germline V CDR1 and CDR2: SGDLS, YYNGEE. As DNA, the CDR3 is TGTGCCAGCAGCGTAGCTTTAACAGGGGGTGGCTATGGCTACACCTTC. This encodes CASSVALTGGGYGYTF. The whole variable domain, filled in from reference TRBV9 and TRBJ1-2, reads DSGVTQTPKHLITATGQRVTLRCSPRSGDLSVYWYQQSLDQGLQFLIQYYNGEERAKGNILERFSAQQFPDLHSELNLSSLELGDSALYFCASSVALTGGGYGYTFGSGTRLTVV.

The rearrangement uses TRBV29-1 and TRBJ2-5; 7 nucleotides match TRBD1. This CDR3 comprises 13 residues. V trimming: 6 bases; J trimming: 4 bases; junction bases outside the gene matches: 8. CDR1 and CDR2 from the germline V gene are SQVTM and ANQGSEA. CDR3 in amino acids: CSVKGTDGETQYF. The CDR3 DNA follows: TGCAGCGTGAAGGGGACAGACGGAGAGACCCAGTACTTC. The complete variable domain, with remaining parts taken from reference TRBV29-1 and TRBJ2-5, reads SAVISQKPSRDICQRGTSLTIQCQVDSQVTMMFWYRQQPGQSLTLIATANQGSEATYESGFVIDKFPISRPNLTFSTLTVSNMSPEDSSIYLCSVKGTDGETQYFGPGTRLLVL.

The rearrangement joins TRBV9 to TRBJ2-7; tentatively, D is TRBD1 (5 bases). The germline V gene encodes CDR1 SGDLS and CDR2 YYNGEE. V was clipped by 1 base and J by 4 bases, with 12 bases between them. The CDR3 consists of 14 residues. This CDR3 reads CASSVYPQGYEQYF. CDR3 DNA: TGTGCCAGCAGCGTATACCCTCAGGGTTACGAGCAGTACTTC.

This chain links TRBV7-9 with TRBJ1-4; 8 bases line up with TRBD1. Losses at the gene ends were 5 bases for V and 5 bases for J; bases not matched to a gene: 10. From germline, CDR1 is SEHNR and CDR2 FQNEAQ (reference sequence). The length of the CDR3 is 16 residues. The CDR3 DNA follows: TGTGCCAGCAGCGTGGGACAGGCCCTAAAAAATGAAAAACTGTTTTTT. Amino acid sequence: CASSVGQALKNEKLFF.

V and J are TRBV7-6 and TRBJ2-7, with TRBD1 matching over 7 bases. The V gene's germline CDR1 is SGHVS and CDR2 FNYEAQ. V was clipped by 5 bases and J by 3 bases; unmatched bases: 7. This CDR3 comprises 14 residues. CDR3 loop: CASSPRDRDYEQYF. The CDR3 nucleotides read TGTGCCAGCAGCCCTCGGGACAGAGACTACGAGCAGTACTTC.

This chain uses TRBV12-3 or TRBV12-4 with TRBJ1-2, with 7 bases matching TRBD1. This CDR3 spans 13 amino acids. After removal of 5 bases from V and 4 bases from J, the junction contained 4 bases not matched to a gene. The CDR3 here is CASSQGESYGYTF. The CDR3 DNA sequence: TGTGCCAGCAGTCAGGGGGAGAGCTATGGCTACACCTTC.

The CDR3 is CAWSGAGGSYNEQFF. The CDR3 DNA reads as TGTGCCTGGAGTGGGGCGGGGGGCTCCTACAATGAGCAGTTCTTC. J is TRBJ2-1 and V is TRBV30, with 8 bases lining up with TRBD2. The CDR3 is 15 amino acids. Trimming cost V 1 base and J 0 bases; bases outside gene matches: 2. Germline CDR1 GTSNPN, CDR2 SVGIG (reference sequence).

This chain connects TRBV19 to TRBJ2-2; D perhaps matches TRBD2 (7 bases). V dropped 6 bases and J dropped 4 bases, with 15 bases sitting between them. CDR3 size: 15 residues. CDR1 is LNHDA and CDR2 is SQIVND in the germline V gene (reference sequence). CDR3 sequence (DNA): TGTGCCAGTAGCCGGGGGGCGGCTGGCACCGGGGAGCTGTTTTTT. Residues: CASSRGAAGTGELFF.

The gene calls are TRBV2 and TRBJ2-1; 7 nucleotides align to TRBD2. Germline trimming cut 4 bases from V and 6 bases from J; bases unmatched to any gene: 6. Germline-derived CDR1 and CDR2 are SNHLY and FYNNEI. This CDR3 region has 14 residues. The CDR3 nucleotides read TGTGCCAGCAGTGGGCGGGAGCAGGGCAATGAGCAGTTCTTC. Protein product: CASSGREQGNEQFF.

The rearrangement joins TRBV15 to TRBJ2-7; 9 nucleotides match TRBD1. This CDR3 is built from 14 residues. V dropped 4 bases and J dropped 6; count of bases not matched to a gene: 7. Germline assignment: CDR1 LNHNV and CDR2 YYDKDF (reference sequence). The CDR3 region has the DNA TGTGCCACCAGCACCCCGGGACAGGGCCGCGAGCAGTACTTC. Its protein is CATSTPGQGREQYF.

The rearrangement links TRBV29-1 to TRBJ1-2; the match to TRBD1 covers 8 bases. Germline V gene data show CDR1 as SQVTM and CDR2 as ANQGSEA. The CDR3 sequence is 12 residues long. Losses at the gene ends were 2 bases for V and 8 bases for J; bases not matched to a gene: 4. The CDR3 here is CSVERQGAGYTF. The CDR3 DNA sequence: TGCAGCGTTGAACGGCAGGGGGCAGGCTACACCTTC.

The chain uses TRBV6-2 or TRBV6-3 and TRBJ2-2, with D unresolved. The germline V and J ends were trimmed by 5 bases and 3 bases, with 13 bases remaining between them. CDR1 and CDR2 from the germline V gene are MNHEY and SVGEGT. The CDR3 covers 15 residues. In DNA, the CDR3 is TGTGCCAGCAGTACCATCGGCCGGGACACCGGGGAGCTGTTTTTT. It specifies CASSTIGRDTGELFF.

This clone was seen a few times. The chain uses TRBV11-2 and TRBJ2-2; tentative D call: TRBD1 (7 bases). The length of the CDR3 is 15 residues. Trimming shortened V by 7 bases and J by 5 bases, and 17 bases separated the two germline ends. Germline lookup yields CDR1 SGHAT and CDR2 FQNNGV. DNA for the CDR3: TGTGCCAGCACTGGCAGGGGGGTGGATACCGGGGAGCTGTTTTTT. It is translated as CASTGRGVDTGELFF.

This chain connects TRBV27 to TRBJ1-5; D is undetermined. Trimming cost V 2 bases and J 6 bases, with 14 bases left between them. Germline V lookup: CDR1 MNHEY, CDR2 SMNVEV (reference sequence). This CDR3 is built from 15 residues. The CDR3 here is CASSLGTEGGQPQHF. The CDR3 DNA sequence: TGTGCCAGCAGTTTAGGAACAGAGGGCGGTCAGCCCCAGCATTTT.

This clone was seen a single time. The chain couples TRBV7-9 to TRBJ1-4; unclear D gene. V was pared by 2 bases and J by 7 bases, with 8 bases between. Germline assignment: CDR1 SEHNR and CDR2 FQNEAQ (reference sequence). There are 13 residues in the CDR3. The DNA for the CDR3 is TGTGCCAGCAGCTTAACAGATGGTGAAAAACTGTTTTTT. Translating gives CASSLTDGEKLFF.

The chain couples TRBV7-2 to TRBJ1-2; 9 positions agree with TRBD1. CDR1 and CDR2 (germline): SGHTA, FQGNSA. The CDR3 has 15 residues. With 7 bases clipped from V and 0 bases from J, the junction kept 6 bases outside the gene matches. CDR3 bases: TGTGCCAGCACACCACAGGGGGCATCTAACTATGGCTACACCTTC. It is translated as CASTPQGASNYGYTF.

V and J are TRBV7-8 and TRBJ1-4; 8 bases line up with TRBD1. The germline gives CDR1 SGHVS, CDR2 FQNEAQ. Losses at the gene ends were 3 bases for V and 3 bases for J; bases not matched to a gene: 3. This CDR3 is built from 15 residues. The CDR3 DNA follows: TGTGCCAGCAGCTTCATACAGGGGGCTAATGAAAAACTGTTTTTT. Encoded protein: CASSFIQGANEKLFF. Full variable domain (missing parts from reference TRBV7-8 and TRBJ1-4): GAGVSQSPRYKVAKRGQDVALRCDPISGHVSLFWYQQALGQGPEFLTYFQNEAQLDKSGLPSDRFFAERPEGSVSTLKIQRTQQEDSAVYLCASSFIQGANEKLFFGSGTQLSVL.

The chain uses TRBV24-1 and TRBJ2-1; 14 bases are a match to TRBD2. The CDR3 contains 15 residues. With V trimmed by 5 bases and J by 6 bases, 2 bases remained unmatched. Germline assignment: CDR1 KGHDR and CDR2 SFDVKD. The CDR3 sequence: CATSATSGGANEQFF. The CDR3 DNA sequence: TGTGCCACCAGTGCGACTAGCGGGGGGGCCAATGAGCAGTTCTTC.

This clone turned up a few times. The chain carries TRBV13 and TRBJ1-6, with a tentative D call TRBD1 (6 bases). This CDR3 comprises 16 residues. Germline CDR1 is PRHDT and CDR2 is FYEKMQ (reference sequence). V was cut by 0 bases and J by 5 bases, with 11 bases left in between. The CDR3 here is CASSLGRDTNNSPLHF. In nucleotides, the CDR3 is TGTGCCAGCAGCTTAGGTCGGGACACAAATAATTCACCCCTCCACTTT.